This T cell receptor beta chain was sequenced in a study of blood T cell repertoires in COVID-19. Generated by immunoSEQ multiplex PCR, the TCRdb table keeps only in-frame clones and is missing some. The sample carries roughly 150,000 clones, 80% to 90% recorded once. The germline gives CDR1 DFQATT, CDR2 SNEGSKA (reference sequence). The CDR3 is made up of 11 amino acids. This clone has more than one count but fewer than ten. Germline and junction disagree at one end, which may indicate a read error. The chain employs TRBV20-1 and TRBJ2-4, with D maybe TRBD2 (5 bases). Sequencing input: PBMCs or T cells enriched from blood (not recorded which). This TCR was sampled from a woman aged 45-65 years who had recovered from COVID-19. CDR3 coding DNA: TGCAGTGCTAGAGAAGTAACTAGAATAGACTTC. The encoded protein is CSAREVTRIDF.